This T cell receptor (beta chain) appears in the sequencing data of a study of T cell repertoires in cytomegalovirus infection (dated by TCRdb to between 2018 and 2020). Regarding the complete study: The peptide stimulations were aimed at well-studied HLA-B-restricted epitopes as well as recently identified HLA-C-restricted CMV epitopes, whose presentation resists viral immunomodulation. Donor HLA type was relevant to the analysis, as public TCR beta signatures indicated carriage of CMV infection together with the matching HLA type. What the authors observed across the whole study: The ex vivo response was dominated by HLA-C-restricted CMV-specific TCR beta clonotypes, which also provided the single most frequent clonotype in two of eight donors. In both this cohort and an independent roughly 330-donor cohort, the cumulative frequency of public TCR beta family members distinguished carriers of CMV infection plus the relevant HLA type.

V has 5 bases trimmed and J has 8 bases trimmed; junction bases matching no gene number 17. CDR1 and CDR2 were assigned from the germline V gene as SGDLS and YYNGEE. The CDR3 has 17 amino acids, counting the end cysteine and phenylalanine. The sequence is cut down to CDR3 DNA, 51 bases in frame from base 1. In the case of this clonotype: Its recognized antigen is unknown. The record has no base qualities; no much larger clone is one base away.

The sequencer was an Illumina HiSeq 1500. TCRdb passed the public sequencing reads through fastp at Q25 and MiXCR, retaining productive beta sequences. Each entry is one CDR3 protein sequence, shown with its most common DNA and genes. Here the sample has 26,000 or so distinct CDR3 sequences; 15% to 20% occur a single time. The top ten clonotypes cover around 80% of the sample. Interpreted using the paper, the treatment or condition label stands for: in vitro stimulation with specific CMV peptide epitopes to enrich CMV-specific T cells. The chain was built from TRBV9 and TRBJ2-1; 9 bases in between match TRBD2. The sequence came from a human donor in good health (CMV status not recorded). Some clones in this sample may be carry-over from other donors' samples. Source: CD8+ T cells from cultured PBMCs, taken from culture after CMV antigen stimulation. The nucleotides are TGTGCCAGCAGTGGGACCGGGGTTAGCGGGAGAAAGTATGAGCAGTTCTTC. This gives the protein CASSGTGVSGRKYEQFF.